The clone carrying this T cell receptor beta chain was seen a few times. This sample was taken from a study of blood T cell repertoires in COVID-19. Losses at the gene ends were 2 bases for V and 10 bases for J; bases not matched to a gene: 11. Germline loops: CDR1 MDHEN, CDR2 SYDVKM. The CDR3 consists of 15 residues. In the original processing: Nucleated cell counts were estimated from reference gene primer amplification. Clones were read by immunoSEQ multiplex PCR, and TCRdb kept only the in-frame ones, dropping some. V and J calls and clone size are as listed in that table; D and trimming were resolved from the DNA. This sample has around 85,000 clones, with more than 75% found just once.

The genes are TRBV28 and TRBJ2-1, with 7 bases that match TRBD2. The sequence derives from a man aged 50-59 years with active COVID-19. Sample: peripheral blood. CDR3 residues: CASSLRREGRWEQFF. CDR3 sequence (DNA): TGTGCCAGCAGTTTACGGAGGGAGGGCCGATGGGAGCAGTTCTTC.